These T cell receptor beta chains were read from a single sample in a study of blood T cell repertoires in COVID-19. Clones were read by immunoSEQ multiplex PCR, and TCRdb kept only the in-frame ones, dropping some. The sample lists about 66,000 clones, approximately 86% occurring once. Sequenced material: peripheral blood. These receptors were obtained from a man in his sixties with acute or convalescent COVID-19. CDR3s include the opening cysteine and the closing phenylalanine or tryptophan. The order of the fields is V gene, CDR3 length, J gene, clone size, D gene, CDR3 protein, CDR3 DNA. A D gene is named only where the DNA matches it firmly. Clone size is not always given. Where it is, it says once, few, many or a class for expanded clones.

TRBV19	15	TRBJ1-5	few	.	CASSRQGVNNQPQHF	TGTGCCAGTAGTAGGCAGGGCGTGAACAATCAGCCCCAGCATTTT
TRBV7-6	14	TRBJ2-7	.	.	CASSLDYSSYEQYF	TGTGCCAGCAGTCTTGACTACAGCTCCTACGAGCAGTACTTC
TRBV5-4	14	TRBJ2-7	.	.	CASSLLTDNYEQYF	TGTGCCAGCAGCTTGCTGACAGATAATTACGAGCAGTACTTC
TRBV5-6	16	TRBJ2-2	.	TRBD2	CASSRMGLEGSGELFF	TGTGCCAGCAGCCGGATGGGACTAGAGGGATCCGGGGAGCTGTTTTTT
TRBV29-1	14	TRBJ2-3	few	.	CSVGAVQATDTQYF	TGCAGCGTTGGGGCCGTCCAGGCCACAGATACGCAGTATTTT
TRBV5-1	15	TRBJ2-1	.	.	CASSLEQPFYNEQFF	TGCGCCAGCAGCTTGGAACAGCCCTTTTACAATGAGCAGTTCTTC
TRBV18	16	TRBJ2-5	.	.	CASSPVARVGQETQYF	TGTGCCAGCTCACCAGTGGCCAGGGTCGGGCAAGAGACCCAGTACTTC
TRBV24-1	15	TRBJ2-5	.	.	CATTERTSMEETQYF	TGTGCCACCACTGAAAGAACTAGCATGGAAGAGACCCAGTACTTC
TRBV6-2/TRBV6-3	15	TRBJ1-1	.	.	CASSNPDRPNTEAFF	TGTGCCAGCAGTAACCCCGACAGACCGAACACTGAAGCTTTCTTT
TRBV4-3	15	TRBJ1-2	.	.	CASSQGRGFNYGYTF	TGCGCCAGCAGCCAAGGCAGGGGCTTTAACTATGGCTACACCTTC
TRBV19	16	TRBJ1-2	few	TRBD1	CASSPRLAGGGYGYTF	TGTGCCAGTAGTCCTCGGTTGGCAGGGGGCGGCTATGGCTACACCTTC
TRBV7-9	15	TRBJ2-2	.	.	CAGNRDFSSFGELFF	TGTGCCGGGAACAGGGATTTTTCATCTTTCGGGGAGCTGTTTTTT
TRBV7-2	15	TRBJ2-1	once	TRBD2	CASSPAGAHYNEQFF	TGTGCCAGCAGCCCAGCGGGGGCACACTACAATGAGCAGTTCTTC
TRBV19	14	TRBJ2-7	.	TRBD2	CASSLGAGAYEQYF	TGTGCCAGTAGTCTCGGAGCGGGGGCCTACGAGCAGTACTTC
TRBV6-5	14	TRBJ1-5	.	TRBD1	CASRPGQTNQPQHF	TGTGCCAGCAGACCGGGACAGACAAATCAGCCCCAGCATTTT
TRBV2	15	TRBJ1-1	.	.	CASSERQGWNTEAFF	TGTGCCAGCAGTGAAAGGCAGGGATGGAACACTGAAGCTTTCTTT
TRBV4-2	14	TRBJ1-3	.	.	CASSQDRPGNTIYF	TGTGCCAGCAGCCAAGATCGGCCCGGGAACACCATATATTTT
TRBV5-1	13	TRBJ2-5	.	.	CASSFGGEETQYF	TGCGCCAGCAGCTTCGGAGGGGAAGAGACCCAGTACTTC
TRBV25-1	16	TRBJ2-3	many	.	CASSGLYPDPTDTQYF	TGTGCCAGCAGTGGCCTATACCCCGATCCCACAGATACGCAGTATTTT
TRBV4-3	14	TRBJ1-1	.	.	CASSPTTTGTEAFF	TGCGCCAGCAGCCCGACAACTACAGGGACTGAAGCTTTCTTT
TRBV6-6	15	TRBJ1-5	.	TRBD1	CASSSRGQGSQPQHF	TGTGCCAGCAGTTCACGGGGACAGGGGAGTCAGCCCCAGCATTTT
TRBV13	15	TRBJ1-1	.	TRBD1	CASSGQQGARTEAFF	TGTGCCAGCAGCGGACAACAGGGGGCGCGAACTGAAGCTTTCTTT
TRBV5-5	15	TRBJ1-5	.	.	CASSLVGTPDQPQHF	TGTGCCAGCAGCTTGGTCGGGACACCCGATCAGCCCCAGCATTTT
TRBV4-1	16	TRBJ2-3	.	.	CASSRSGTLGTDTQYF	TGCGCCAGCAGCCGATCCGGGACACTTGGGACAGATACGCAGTATTTT
TRBV25-1	13	TRBJ1-1	.	.	CASSEAGNTEAFF	TGTGCCAGCAGTGAAGCAGGGAACACTGAAGCTTTCTTT
TRBV3-1/TRBV3-2	20	TRBJ1-3	.	.	CASSQGGPTGRKSSGNTIYF	TGTGCCAGCAGCCAAGGGGGACCCACAGGGCGGAAAAGCTCTGGAAACACCATATATTTT
TRBV5-1	18	TRBJ2-6	.	TRBD1	CASSRSGTGYAGANVLTF	TGCGCCAGCAGCAGATCCGGGACAGGGTATGCTGGGGCCAACGTCCTGACTTTC
TRBV10-3	13	TRBJ1-2	.	.	CAISPTGNYGYTF	TGTGCCATCAGTCCGACAGGCAACTATGGCTACACCTTC
TRBV2	14	TRBJ1-2	once	.	CASSAPQGGYGYTF	TGTGCCAGCAGCGCACCTCAGGGTGGCTATGGCTACACCTTC
TRBV6-1	13	TRBJ1-2	.	.	CASSTTGIYGYTF	TGTGCCAGCAGCACAACAGGGATCTATGGCTACACCTTC
TRBV12-5	16	TRBJ1-2	.	.	CASANLGTYEPYGYTF	TGTGCTAGTGCCAACCTCGGGACTTATGAGCCCTATGGCTACACCTTC
TRBV5-1	15	TRBJ1-1	.	TRBD1	CASSQPGQSNTEAFF	TGCGCCAGCAGCCAACCGGGACAGTCCAACACTGAAGCTTTCTTT
TRBV27	16	TRBJ2-1	.	.	CASSFSADSSYNEQFF	TGTGCCAGCAGTTTCTCCGCGGACAGCTCCTACAATGAGCAGTTCTTC
TRBV6-6	14	TRBJ2-1	.	TRBD1	CASSYGSGGNEQFF	TGTGCCAGCAGTTACGGATCAGGGGGCAATGAGCAGTTCTTC
TRBV9	18	TRBJ2-2	.	TRBD2	CASSPRGSGGPNTGELFF	TGTGCCAGCAGCCCTAGGGGTAGCGGGGGGCCAAACACCGGGGAGCTGTTTTTT
TRBV7-8	16	TRBJ1-4	.	.	CASHPGSGIANEKLFF	TGTGCCAGCCACCCAGGTTCTGGCATAGCTAATGAAAAACTGTTTTTT
TRBV19	19	TRBJ1-2	once	.	CASSKSYRENYFLNYGYTF	TGTGCCAGTAGCAAATCCTACAGGGAAAACTACTTCCTTAACTATGGCTACACCTTC
TRBV7-2	14	TRBJ2-1	.	TRBD2	CASSHSGGNNEQFF	TGTGCCAGCAGCCATTCGGGGGGAAACAATGAGCAGTTCTTC
TRBV27	15	TRBJ2-1	.	TRBD1	CASMDRGTKYNEQFF	TGTGCCAGCATGGACAGGGGCACCAAATACAATGAGCAGTTCTTC
TRBV18	16	TRBJ2-2	.	.	CASSPSGQPNTGELFF	TGTGCCAGCTCACCGTCGGGACAACCGAACACCGGGGAGCTGTTTTTT
TRBV6-2/TRBV6-3	15	TRBJ2-7	few	TRBD1	CASSYRGQGSYEQYF	TGTGCCAGCAGTTACCGTGGACAGGGGTCCTACGAGCAGTACTTC
TRBV5-6	19	TRBJ2-5	.	TRBD2	CASSLGLAGGPGTQETQYF	TGTGCCAGCAGCTTGGGACTAGCGGGGGGGCCAGGTACCCAAGAGACCCAGTACTTC
TRBV19	16	TRBJ2-5	.	TRBD2	CASSRDVAGGTETQYF	TGTGCCAGTAGTCGGGATGTAGCGGGGGGGACGGAGACCCAGTACTTC
TRBV18	14	TRBJ1-2	.	TRBD1	CASSTGQGLGGYTF	TGTGCCAGCTCAACGGGACAGGGGTTAGGTGGCTACACCTTC
TRBV19	14	TRBJ1-2	few	.	CASTDGSLGHGYTF	TGTGCCAGTACCGATGGGAGCCTCGGTCATGGCTACACCTTC
TRBV10-3	13	TRBJ1-1	.	TRBD1	CAMATGSTEEAFF	TGTGCCATGGCGACAGGGTCGACCGAGGAAGCTTTCTTT
TRBV29-1	12	TRBJ1-1	.	.	CSAEGRNTEAFF	TGCAGCGCCGAGGGCCGAAACACTGAAGCTTTCTTT
TRBV18	12	TRBJ2-7	.	.	CASSPNQDEQYF	TGTGCCAGCTCACCAAATCAGGACGAGCAGTACTTC
TRBV6-4	14	TRBJ2-2	.	TRBD1	CASKRTGISGELFF	TGTGCCAGCAAACGGACAGGGATATCCGGGGAGCTGTTTTTT
TRBV2	15	TRBJ1-1	.	.	CASSESRWRPTEAFF	TGTGCCAGCAGTGAATCTCGGTGGCGGCCCACTGAAGCTTTCTTT
TRBV10-2	16	TRBJ2-1	.	TRBD2	CASRMSGGASYNEQFF	TGCGCCAGCAGAATGAGCGGGGGGGCATCCTACAATGAGCAGTTCTTC
TRBV9	17	TRBJ1-2	.	.	CASSGGGPLSHNYGYTF	TGTGCCAGCAGCGGGGGCGGCCCCCTCTCACATAACTATGGCTACACCTTC
TRBV20-1	13	TRBJ1-4	once	.	CSASEEVEEKLFF	TGCAGTGCTAGTGAGGAGGTGGAGGAAAAACTGTTTTTT
TRBV3-1/TRBV3-2	16	TRBJ1-2	.	TRBD1	CASSQEWAGGIYGYTF	TGTGCCAGCAGCCAAGAATGGGCAGGGGGAATCTATGGCTACACCTTC
TRBV4-2	16	TRBJ1-4	.	.	CASSQAQGATNEKLFF	TGTGCCAGCAGCCAGGCGCAGGGCGCAACTAATGAAAAACTGTTTTTT
TRBV19	13	TRBJ2-5	once	TRBD2	CASSTSGAETQYF	TGTGCCAGTAGTACTAGCGGGGCTGAGACCCAGTACTTC
TRBV7-2	16	TRBJ2-3	once	.	CASSPTPGLAGDTQYF	TGTGCCAGCAGTCCCACTCCGGGACTCGCGGGAGATACGCAGTATTTT
TRBV7-2	14	TRBJ1-5	.	TRBD1	CASSLRQGSQPQHF	TGTGCCAGCAGCTTACGACAGGGTAGTCAGCCCCAGCATTTT
TRBV20-1	13	TRBJ2-7	.	.	CSASRGGTYEQYF	TGCAGTGCTAGTAGGGGGGGGACCTACGAGCAGTACTTC
TRBV4-1	15	TRBJ1-2	.	TRBD1	CASSYTDRANYGYTF	TGCGCCAGCAGCTATACGGACAGGGCCAACTATGGCTACACCTTC